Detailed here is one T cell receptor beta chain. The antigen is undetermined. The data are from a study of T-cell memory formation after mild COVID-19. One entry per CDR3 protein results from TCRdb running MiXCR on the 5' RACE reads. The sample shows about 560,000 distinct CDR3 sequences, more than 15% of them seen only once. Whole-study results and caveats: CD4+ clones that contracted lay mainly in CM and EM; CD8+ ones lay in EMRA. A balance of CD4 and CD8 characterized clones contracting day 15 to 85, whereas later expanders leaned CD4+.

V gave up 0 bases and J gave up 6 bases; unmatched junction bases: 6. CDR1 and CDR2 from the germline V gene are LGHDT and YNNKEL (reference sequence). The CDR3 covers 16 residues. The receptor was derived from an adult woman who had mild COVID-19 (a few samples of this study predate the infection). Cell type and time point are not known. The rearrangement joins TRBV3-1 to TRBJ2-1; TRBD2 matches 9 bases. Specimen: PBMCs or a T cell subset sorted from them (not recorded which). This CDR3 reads CASSQESLAGTNEQFF. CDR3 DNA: TGTGCCAGCAGCCAAGAGTCGCTAGCGGGGACCAATGAGCAGTTCTTC.